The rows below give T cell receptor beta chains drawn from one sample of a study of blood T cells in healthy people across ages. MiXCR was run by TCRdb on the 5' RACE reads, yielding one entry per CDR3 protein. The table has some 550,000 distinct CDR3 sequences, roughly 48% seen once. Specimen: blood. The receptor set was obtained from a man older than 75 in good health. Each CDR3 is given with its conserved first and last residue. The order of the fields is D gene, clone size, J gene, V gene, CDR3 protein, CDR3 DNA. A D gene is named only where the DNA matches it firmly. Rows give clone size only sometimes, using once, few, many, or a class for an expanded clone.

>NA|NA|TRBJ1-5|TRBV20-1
CSAKGETDNQPQHF
TGCAGTGCTAAAGGGGAGACAGACAATCAGCCCCAGCATTTT
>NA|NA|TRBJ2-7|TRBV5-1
CASSVNQGSYEQYF
TGCGCCAGCAGCGTGAATCAGGGTTCGTACGAGCAGTACTTC
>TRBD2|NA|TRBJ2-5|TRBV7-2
CASSRLAGANQETQYF
TGTGCCAGCAGTCGACTAGCGGGAGCGAACCAAGAGACCCAGTACTTC
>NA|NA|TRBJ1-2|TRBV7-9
CASSLNREGRAYGYTF
TGTGCCAGCAGCTTAAACAGAGAGGGCCGGGCCTATGGCTACACCTTC
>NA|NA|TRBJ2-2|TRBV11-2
CASSLIPANTGELFF
TGTGCCAGCAGCTTAATCCCAGCGAACACCGGGGAGCTGTTTTTT
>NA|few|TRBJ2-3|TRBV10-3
CAISESTRRGADTQYF
TGTGCCATCAGTGAGTCGACTCGGAGGGGGGCGGATACGCAGTATTTT
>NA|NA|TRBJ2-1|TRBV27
CASSLRMRLSGPGDEQFF
TGTGCCAGCAGCCTTAGGATGAGGCTCAGTGGGCCTGGGGATGAGCAGTTCTTC
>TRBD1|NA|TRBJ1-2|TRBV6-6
CASSSGGDYGYTF
TGTGCCAGCTCCTCAGGGGGCGACTATGGCTACACCTTC
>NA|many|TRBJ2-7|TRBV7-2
CASSFGGGYEQYF
TGTGCCAGCAGCTTCGGAGGGGGGTACGAGCAGTACTTC
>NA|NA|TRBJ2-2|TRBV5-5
CASSLGLQNTGELFF
TGTGCCAGCAGCTTGGGCCTTCAGAACACCGGGGAGCTGTTTTTT
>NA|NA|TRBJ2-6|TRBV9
CASSVIGSGANVLTF
TGTGCCAGCAGCGTCATCGGATCTGGGGCCAACGTCCTGACTTTC
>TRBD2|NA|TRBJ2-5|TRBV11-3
CASSPGRVGETQYF
TGTGCCAGCAGCCCGGGGAGGGTCGGGGAGACCCAGTACTTC
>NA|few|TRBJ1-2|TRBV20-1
CSARPWDYGYTF
TGCAGTGCTAGGCCCTGGGACTATGGCTACACCTTC
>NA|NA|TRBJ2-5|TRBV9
CASSVASETQYF
TGTGCCAGCAGCGTAGCGTCAGAGACCCAGTACTTC
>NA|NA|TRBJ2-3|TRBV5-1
CASSLTGGSSTDTQYF
TGCGCCAGCAGCTTGACCGGGGGCTCTAGCACAGATACGCAGTATTTT
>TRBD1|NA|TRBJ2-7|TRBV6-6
CASSYSARQGYEQYF
TGTGCCAGCAGTTACTCTGCTAGACAGGGTTACGAGCAGTACTTC
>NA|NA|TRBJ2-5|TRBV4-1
CASSQVSSNQETQYF
TGCGCCAGCAGCCAGGTCTCCTCGAACCAAGAGACCCAGTACTTC
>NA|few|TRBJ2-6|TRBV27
CASRRRGTLSGANVLTF
TGTGCCAGCAGGAGAAGGGGCACTCTATCTGGGGCCAACGTCCTGACTTTC
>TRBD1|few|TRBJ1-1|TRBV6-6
CASSYVSGGGKNTEAFF
TGTGCCAGCAGTTACGTGTCAGGGGGTGGGAAGAACACTGAAGCTTTCTTT
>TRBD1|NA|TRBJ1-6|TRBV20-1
CSARGQGGSSYNSPLHF
TGCAGTGCTCGGGGACAGGGAGGTAGCTCCTATAATTCACCCCTCCACTTT
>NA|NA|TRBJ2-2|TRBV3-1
CAGSQQGTGELFF
TGTGCCGGCAGCCAACAGGGCACCGGGGAGCTGTTTTTT
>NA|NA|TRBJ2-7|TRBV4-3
CASSPDWDQALYEQYF
TGCGCCAGCAGCCCCGACTGGGACCAAGCCCTCTACGAGCAGTACTTC
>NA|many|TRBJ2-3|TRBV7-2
CASTLVAGRTDTQYF
TGTGCCAGCACCTTAGTTGCGGGACGCACAGATACGCAGTATTTT
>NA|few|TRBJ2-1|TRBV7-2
CASSLYRTSSYNEQFF
TGTGCCAGCAGTCTATACAGGACGAGCTCCTACAATGAGCAGTTCTTT
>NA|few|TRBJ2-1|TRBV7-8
CASSHRESGDNEQFF
TGTGCCAGCAGCCATCGGGAGTCCGGGGACAATGAGCAGTTCTTC
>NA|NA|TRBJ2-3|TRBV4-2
CASSQPSLEDTQYF
TGTGCCAGCAGCCAACCCTCTTTGGAGGATACGCAGTATTTT
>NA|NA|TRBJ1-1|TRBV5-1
CASSATQGRPTEAFF
TGCGCCAGCAGCGCGACGCAGGGTAGGCCCACTGAAGCTTTCTTT
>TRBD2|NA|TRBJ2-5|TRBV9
CASSAGTSGGLQETQYF
TGTGCCAGCAGCGCCGGGACTAGCGGGGGACTACAAGAGACCCAGTACTTC
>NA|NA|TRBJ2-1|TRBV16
CASSQGPTHEQFF
TGTGCCAGCAGCCAAGGCCCGACTCATGAGCAGTTCTTC
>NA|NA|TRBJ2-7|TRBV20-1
CSARDNGGPPYEQYF
TGCAGTGCTAGAGATAATGGCGGCCCGCCCTACGAGCAGTACTTC
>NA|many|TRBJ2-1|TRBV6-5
CASSYSPTDYNEQFF
TGTGCCAGCAGTTACTCGCCGACCGACTACAATGAGCAGTTCTTC
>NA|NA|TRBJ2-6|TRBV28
CASSFVGANVPTF
TGTGCCAGCAGTTTCGTGGGGGCCAACGTCCCGACTTTC
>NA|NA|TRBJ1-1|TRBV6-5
CASSYATRGTEAFF
TGTGCCAGCAGTTACGCGACCCGGGGGACTGAAGCTTTCTTT
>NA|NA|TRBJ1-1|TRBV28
CASSPPRGGRTEAFF
TGTGCCAGCAGTCCTCCCCGGGGGGGGAGAACTGAAGCTTTCTTT
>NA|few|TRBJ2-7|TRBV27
CASSLYPTYEQYF
TGTGCCAGCAGTTTATACCCCACCTACGAGCAGTACTTC
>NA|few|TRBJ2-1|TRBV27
CASRTVYNEQFF
TGTGCCAGCAGGACAGTCTACAATGAGCAGTTCTTC
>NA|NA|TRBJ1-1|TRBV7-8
CASSATYETEAFF
TGTGCCAGCAGCGCAACTTATGAAACTGAAGCTTTCTTT
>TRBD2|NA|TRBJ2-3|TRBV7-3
CASSLQGLAGGKSDTQYF
TGTGCCAGCAGCTTACAAGGACTAGCGGGAGGAAAGTCAGATACGCAGTATTTT
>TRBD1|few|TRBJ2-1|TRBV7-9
CASSLTGTGGDEQFF
TGTGCCAGCAGCCTCACCGGGACAGGGGGCGATGAGCAGTTCTTC
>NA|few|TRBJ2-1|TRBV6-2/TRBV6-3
CASRSRGASLYEQFF
TGTGCCAGCAGATCCCGGGGGGCCTCATTATATGAGCAGTTCTTC
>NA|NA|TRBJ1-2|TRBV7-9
CASSLGGHDGYTF
TGTGCCAGCAGCTTAGGTGGACACGATGGCTACACCTTC
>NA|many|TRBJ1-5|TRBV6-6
CASSYGGSNQPQHF
TGTGCCAGCAGTTACGGTGGGAGCAATCAGCCCCAGCATTTT
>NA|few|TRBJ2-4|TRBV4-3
CASSQAYRRNIQYF
TGCGCCAGCAGCCAAGCCTACAGGAGAAACATTCAGTACTTC
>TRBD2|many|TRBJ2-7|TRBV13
CASSLRTSGKKEQYF
TGTGCCAGCAGCCTCAGGACTAGCGGGAAGAAGGAGCAGTACTTC
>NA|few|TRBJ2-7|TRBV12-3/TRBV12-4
CASSTGGSGSYEQYF
TGTGCCAGCAGCACCGGGGGCAGCGGATCCTACGAGCAGTACTTC
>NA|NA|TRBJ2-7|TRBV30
CAWSVLRAAQYF
TGTGCCTGGAGTGTCCTGAGGGCAGCCCAGTACTTC
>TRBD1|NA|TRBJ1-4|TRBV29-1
CSAVTGSGEKLFF
TGCAGCGCAGTGACAGGGTCTGGAGAAAAACTGTTTTTT
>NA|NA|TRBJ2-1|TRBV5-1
CASSLTGDSDNEQFF
TGCGCCAGCAGCTTGACGGGGGACAGCGACAATGAGCAGTTCTTC
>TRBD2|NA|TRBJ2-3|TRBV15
CATSRSSGRATSTDTQYF
TGTGCCACCAGCAGATCCTCCGGGAGGGCCACGAGCACAGATACGCAGTATTTT
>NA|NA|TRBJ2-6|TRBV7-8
CASSFLLSAFSGANVLTF
TGTGCCAGCAGCTTCCTACTCTCTGCGTTCTCTGGGGCCAACGTCCTGACTTTC